The sequence of this T cell receptor beta chain was determined in a study of blood T cell repertoires in COVID-19. On the study more broadly: Sites across the United States, Italy and Spain contributed samples from acute and convalescent COVID-19.

Germline V lookup: CDR1 MDHEN, CDR2 SYDVKM. Trimming left V 10 bases short and J 13 bases short, with 19 bases between. The CDR3 spans 11 residues. Source study methods: It was from reference gene primer amplification that nucleated cell counts were estimated. Assay: immunoSEQ multiplex PCR; the TCRdb copy retains only in-frame clones and omits some. The DNA was the basis for D and trimming; V, J and clone size are from that table. The data hold 300,000 to 400,000 clones, with roughly 91% observed a single time. Sequencing used PBMCs or T cells enriched from blood (not recorded which). This chain uses TRBV28 with TRBJ1-1, with no clear D. This sequence originates from a woman between 18 and 29 years old who had recovered from COVID-19. The CDR3 loop is CATAQRSVDFF. The CDR3 bases are TGTGCCACCGCCCAGCGTTCTGTGGATTTCTTT.